The 10 T cell receptor beta chains in this list originate from one sample, sequenced in a study of CD8 T cells in Susac syndrome. When the RNA was reverse transcribed, random hexamers were used with an input of about 0.5 to 1 ug. TCRdb used MiXCR to reprocess the immunoSEQ multiplex PCR reads, holding one entry per CDR3 protein. The table lists fewer than 200,000 distinct CDR3 sequences, approximately 93% of them singletons, with roughly 0.096% in the top ten. Sequencing used CD4+ T cells from PBMCs. These receptor sequences come from a human donor in good health.

This chain links TRBV7-9 with TRBJ2-7; TRBD1 aligns across 9 bases. The V and J ends lost 5 bases and 7 bases, in that order; junction bases with no gene match: 6. Looked up from germline, CDR1 is SEHNR and CDR2 is FQNEAQ (reference sequence). The CDR3 loop spans 13 amino acids. As DNA, the CDR3 is TGTGCCAGCAGCCCGGACAGGGGAAAAGAGCAGTACGTC. This gives the protein CASSPDRGKEQYV.

This clonotype was counted once. The chain couples TRBV9 to TRBJ2-1, with D hard to call. This CDR3 region has 14 residues. The V gene lost 4 bases and the J gene lost 7 bases, with 15 bases spanning the gap. Germline V lookup: CDR1 SGDLS, CDR2 YYNGEE. The CDR3 loop is CASSPRAEGNEQFF. The CDR3 region has the DNA TGTGCCAGCAGCCCTCGGGCCGAAGGGAATGAGCAGTTCTTC.

This chain connects TRBV6-5 to TRBJ2-7; D possibly matches TRBD1 or TRBD2 (5 bases each). CDR1 MNHEY and CDR2 SVGAGI come from the germline V gene. The CDR3 is 14 residues long. Trimming shortened V by 6 bases and J by 7 bases, and 19 bases separated the two germline ends. CDR3 nucleotide sequence: TGTGCCAGCAGATTCGGGACGGAGTCAGGGGAGCAGTACTTC. This codes for CASRFGTESGEQYF.

The chain couples TRBV25-1 to TRBJ1-2, with 7 bases matching TRBD1. This CDR3 contains 13 residues. Trimming cost V 4 bases and J 5 bases; bases outside gene matches: 4. CDR1 is MGHDK and CDR2 is SYGVNS in the germline V gene. CDR3 coding DNA: TGTGCCAGCAGTGCGCCGGGACAGTATGGCTACACCTTC. Protein sequence: CASSAPGQYGYTF.

V gene TRBV18 combines with J gene TRBJ2-7; D tentatively reads TRBD1 or TRBD2 (5 bases each). Germline CDR1 reads KGHSH; CDR2 reads LQKENI. The CDR3 covers 15 residues. V lost 2 bases and J 4 bases, leaving 15 bases between the germline ends. The CDR3 DNA sequence: TGTGCCAGCTCACCAGCGCCAGGGAGAATTTACGAGCAGTACTTC. It specifies CASSPAPGRIYEQYF. Full variable domain (outside the CDR3, taken from reference TRBV18 and TRBJ2-7): NAGVMQNPRHLVRRRGQEARLRCSPMKGHSHVYWYRQLPEEGLKFMVYLQKENIIDESGMPKERFSAEFPKEGPSILRIQQVVRGDSAAYFCASSPAPGRIYEQYFGPGTRLTVT.

The rearrangement links TRBV19 to TRBJ1-1; 8 bases are shared with TRBD1. Trimming cost V 4 bases and J 1 base; bases outside gene matches: 5. The germline CDR1 and CDR2 sequences are LNHDA and SQIVND (reference sequence). The CDR3 runs to 15 residues. CDR3 sequence reads: CASSTTGATNTEAFF. The CDR3 nucleotides read TGTGCCAGTAGTACGACAGGGGCTACGAACACTGAAGCTTTCTTT.

The chain employs TRBV12-3 or TRBV12-4 and TRBJ1-1; 7 bases fit TRBD1. The CDR3 is 14 amino acids. After removal of 5 bases from V and 5 bases from J, the junction contained 8 bases not matched to a gene. CDR3 DNA: TGTGCCAGCAGTCCCGGGGCAGGGGGAACTGAAGCTTTCTTT. It codes for CASSPGAGGTEAFF.

As to this clonotype: One junction end does not reproduce the germline sequence, and a read error may be involved. CDR3 sequence: CASSVADDRGPIF. The CDR3 DNA reads TGTGCCAGCAGCGTAGCAGATGACAGGGGGCCCATCTTC. This sequence joins TRBV9 and TRBJ2-7; 10 bases are shared with TRBD1. The CDR3 loop spans 13 amino acids. Germline V lookup: CDR1 SGDLS, CDR2 YYNGEE.

CDR3 residues: CASKAVWETQYF. In DNA, the CDR3 is TGTGCCAGCAAGGCTGTGTGGGAGACCCAGTACTTC. This chain links TRBV28 with TRBJ2-5; no reliable D call. Looked up from germline, CDR1 is MDHEN and CDR2 is SYDVKM. The CDR3 extends over 12 amino acids. V lost 7 bases, J lost 5 bases, and 11 bases lay in between.

The chain uses TRBV20-1 and TRBJ1-5; 7 nucleotides align to TRBD1. The V and J ends lost 6 bases and 1 base, in that order; junction bases with no gene match: 6. The germline gives CDR1 DFQATT, CDR2 SNEGSKA (reference sequence). CDR3 length: 14 amino acids. The CDR3 region has the DNA TGCAGTGCGCCGAAGGGGGCCAGCAATCAGCCCCAGCATTTT. This gives the protein CSAPKGASNQPQHF.